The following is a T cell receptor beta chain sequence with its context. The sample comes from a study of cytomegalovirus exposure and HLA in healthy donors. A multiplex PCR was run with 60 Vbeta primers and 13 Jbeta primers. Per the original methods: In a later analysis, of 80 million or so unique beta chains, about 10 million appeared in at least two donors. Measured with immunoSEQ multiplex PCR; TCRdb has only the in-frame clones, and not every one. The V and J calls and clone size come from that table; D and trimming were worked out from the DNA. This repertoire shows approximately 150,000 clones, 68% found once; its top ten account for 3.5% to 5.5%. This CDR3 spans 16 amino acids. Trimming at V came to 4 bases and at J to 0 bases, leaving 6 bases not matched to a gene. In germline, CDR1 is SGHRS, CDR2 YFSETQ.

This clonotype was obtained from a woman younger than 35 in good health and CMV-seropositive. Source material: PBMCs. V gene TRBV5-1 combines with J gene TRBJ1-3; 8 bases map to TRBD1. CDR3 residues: CASSRTGQGSGNTIYF. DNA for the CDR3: TGCGCCAGCAGCCGAACAGGACAGGGCTCTGGAAACACCATATATTTT.